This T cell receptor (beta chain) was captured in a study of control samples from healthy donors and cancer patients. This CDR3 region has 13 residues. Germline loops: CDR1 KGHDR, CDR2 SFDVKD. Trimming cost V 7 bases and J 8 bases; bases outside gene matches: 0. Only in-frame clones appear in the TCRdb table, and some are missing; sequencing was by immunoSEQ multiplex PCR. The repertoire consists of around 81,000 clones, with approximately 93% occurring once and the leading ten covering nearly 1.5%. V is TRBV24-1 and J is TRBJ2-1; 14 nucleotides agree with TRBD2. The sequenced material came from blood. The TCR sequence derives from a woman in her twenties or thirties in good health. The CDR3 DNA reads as TGTGCCACCAGGGGACTAGCGGGAGATGAGCAGTTCTTC. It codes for CATRGLAGDEQFF.